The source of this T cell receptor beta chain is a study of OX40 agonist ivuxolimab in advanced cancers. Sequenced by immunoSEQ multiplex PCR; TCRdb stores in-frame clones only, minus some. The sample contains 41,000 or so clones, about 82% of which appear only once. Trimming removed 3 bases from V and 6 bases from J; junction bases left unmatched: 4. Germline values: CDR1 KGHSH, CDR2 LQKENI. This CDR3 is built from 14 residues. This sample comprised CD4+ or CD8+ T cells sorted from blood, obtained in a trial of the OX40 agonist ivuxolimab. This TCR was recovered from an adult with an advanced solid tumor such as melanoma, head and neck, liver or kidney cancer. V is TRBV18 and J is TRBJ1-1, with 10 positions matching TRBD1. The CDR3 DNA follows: TGTGCCAGCTCACCCGACAGGGGGCTGGCTGAAGCTTTCTTT. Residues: CASSPDRGLAEAFF.